A selection of T cell receptor beta chains follows, all from one sample in a study of blood T cell repertoires in COVID-19. The protocol was immunoSEQ multiplex PCR, while the TCRdb copy is restricted to in-frame clones and leaves out a portion. Here the sample spans about 89,000 clones, around 72% being singletons. The sequenced material came from peripheral blood. These receptors all stem from a woman of 80 years or more with acute or convalescent COVID-19. The CDR3 runs from the conserved cysteine through the conserved F or W. The D gene is left open where the match is weak. Rows may omit the clone size; those that give it use once, few, many or a size class.

size	V	D	J	length	CDR3	DNA
.	TRBV12-3/TRBV12-4	TRBD1	TRBJ1-1	13	CASSLARGTEAFF	TGTGCCAGCAGTTTAGCCAGGGGGACTGAAGCTTTCTTT
.	TRBV10-3	.	TRBJ1-2	15	CAIRGSVDGLWGYTF	TGTGCCATCAGGGGGAGCGTTGACGGCCTCTGGGGCTACACCTTC
.	TRBV4-2	.	TRBJ1-1	17	CASSQSEGRMRNTEAFF	TGTGCCAGCAGCCAATCGGAGGGTAGGATGAGGAACACTGAAGCTTTCTTT
.	TRBV4-2	.	TRBJ1-2	15	CASSQEGTRNYGYTF	TGTGCCAGCAGCCAAGAGGGCACCAGAAACTATGGCTACACCTTC
few	TRBV9	.	TRBJ2-7	15	CASSVGAGLFYEQYF	TGTGCCAGCAGCGTAGGAGCAGGGCTTTTCTACGAGCAGTACTTC
.	TRBV10-3	TRBD1	TRBJ1-1	14	CAITPGTGATEAFF	TGTGCCATCACTCCCGGGACAGGGGCTACTGAAGCTTTCTTT
.	TRBV12-5	TRBD2	TRBJ2-3	16	CASGQGLAGSTDTQYF	TGTGCTAGTGGTCAGGGACTAGCGGGGAGCACAGATACGCAGTATTTT
.	TRBV19	TRBD1	TRBJ1-1	18	CASSIFPPDRGRDTEAFF	TGTGCCAGTAGTATATTTCCGCCGGACAGGGGGAGGGACACTGAAGCTTTCTTT
.	TRBV20-1	.	TRBJ2-3	11	CSARVGDTQYF	TGCAGTGCTCGGGTGGGAGATACGCAGTATTTT
.	TRBV19	TRBD1	TRBJ2-7	16	CASSIRSGQGGYEQYF	TGTGCCAGTAGTATTCGATCTGGACAGGGAGGCTACGAGCAGTACTTC
.	TRBV20-1	.	TRBJ2-3	11	CSAPRGDTQYF	TGCAGTGCTCCCAGGGGAGATACGCAGTATTTT
.	TRBV6-2/TRBV6-3	.	TRBJ1-1	11	CASSRDSWAFF	TGTGCCAGCAGCAGGGACTCCTGGGCTTTCTTT
.	TRBV6-5	.	TRBJ2-1	10	CASNSNEQFF	TGTGCCAGCAACTCCAATGAGCAGTTCTTC
.	TRBV3-1/TRBV3-2	.	TRBJ1-2	17	CASSQWWLRGINYGYTF	TGTGCCAGCAGCCAATGGTGGTTAAGAGGGATTAACTATGGCTACACCTTC
.	TRBV5-1	.	TRBJ2-5	11	CASSSGETQYF	TGCGCCAGCAGCTCGGGGGAGACCCAGTACTTC
.	TRBV4-3	.	TRBJ2-1	15	CASSQERDTMGEQFF	TGCGCCAGCAGCCAAGAAAGGGACACCATGGGAGAGCAGTTCTTC
.	TRBV24-1	TRBD1	TRBJ2-1	13	CATSDYRGTEQFF	TGTGCCACCAGTGATTACAGGGGAACTGAGCAGTTCTTC
.	TRBV6-5	.	TRBJ2-2	15	CASSQIMGPGGELFF	TGTGCCAGCAGCCAAATAATGGGGCCCGGCGGGGAGCTGTTTTTT
.	TRBV28	.	TRBJ1-1	15	CASSPRGGGNTEAFF	TGTGCCAGCAGCCCCAGGGGTGGTGGGAACACTGAAGCTTTCTTT
few	TRBV19	TRBD1	TRBJ2-2	15	CASRPGTGGTGELFF	TGTGCCAGTAGGCCCGGGACAGGGGGAACCGGGGAGCTGTTTTTT
few	TRBV7-2	.	TRBJ2-2	13	CASSFLAVGELFF	TGTGCCAGCAGCTTCTTAGCGGTAGGGGAGCTGTTTTTT
.	TRBV5-5	.	TRBJ2-5	14	CASSFLEGGGTQYF	TGTGCCAGCAGCTTTCTGGAGGGTGGAGGGACCCAGTACTTC
.	TRBV6-5	TRBD1	TRBJ2-7	13	CASTLTGAGEQYF	TGTGCCAGCACTTTGACAGGGGCCGGCGAGCAGTACTTC
.	TRBV18	.	TRBJ2-2	17	CASSPSVQISGTGELFF	TGTGCCAGCTCACCATCGGTTCAGATTAGCGGTACCGGGGAGCTGTTTTTT
.	TRBV18	.	TRBJ1-2	15	CASSRSPGENYGYTF	TGTGCCAGCTCACGATCGCCAGGGGAAAACTATGGCTACACCTTC